At least ten counts were recorded for the clone carrying this T cell receptor (beta chain). Unmatched junction bases numbered 10, after V lost 3 bases and J lost 5 bases. Germline V CDR1 and CDR2: MNHNS, SASEGT. This CDR3 comprises 15 residues. The data derive from a study of blood T cell repertoires in COVID-19. TCRdb's copy holds only in-frame clones and misses some; the assay was immunoSEQ multiplex PCR. In the table there are 150,000 or so clones, over 80% of which are singletons. The sample comprised PBMCs or T cells enriched from blood (not recorded which). The source of this sequence is a woman between 50 and 59 years old who had been exposed to COVID-19. The chain combines TRBV6-1 with TRBJ2-7; 7 nucleotides line up with TRBD1. The CDR3 reads CASSEGRGRSHEQYF. The CDR3 coding sequence is TGTGCCAGCAGTGAGGGCAGGGGGAGATCTCACGAGCAGTACTTC.